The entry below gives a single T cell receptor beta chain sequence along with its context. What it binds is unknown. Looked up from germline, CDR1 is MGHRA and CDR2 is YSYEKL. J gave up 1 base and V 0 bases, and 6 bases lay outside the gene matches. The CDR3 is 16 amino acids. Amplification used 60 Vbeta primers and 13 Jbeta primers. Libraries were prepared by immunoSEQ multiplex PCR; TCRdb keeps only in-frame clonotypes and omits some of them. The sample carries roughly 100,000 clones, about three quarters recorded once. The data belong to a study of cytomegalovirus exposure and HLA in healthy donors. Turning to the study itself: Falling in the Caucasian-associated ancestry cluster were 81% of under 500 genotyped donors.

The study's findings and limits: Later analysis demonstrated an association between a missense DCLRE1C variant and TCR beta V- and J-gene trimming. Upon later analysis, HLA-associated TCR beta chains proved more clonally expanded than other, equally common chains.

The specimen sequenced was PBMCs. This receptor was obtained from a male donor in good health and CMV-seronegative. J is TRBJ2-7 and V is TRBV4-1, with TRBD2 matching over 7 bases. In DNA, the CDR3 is TGCGCCAGCAGCCAAGAGAATAGCGGGCGATCCTACGAGCAGTACTTC. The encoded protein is CASSQENSGRSYEQYF.